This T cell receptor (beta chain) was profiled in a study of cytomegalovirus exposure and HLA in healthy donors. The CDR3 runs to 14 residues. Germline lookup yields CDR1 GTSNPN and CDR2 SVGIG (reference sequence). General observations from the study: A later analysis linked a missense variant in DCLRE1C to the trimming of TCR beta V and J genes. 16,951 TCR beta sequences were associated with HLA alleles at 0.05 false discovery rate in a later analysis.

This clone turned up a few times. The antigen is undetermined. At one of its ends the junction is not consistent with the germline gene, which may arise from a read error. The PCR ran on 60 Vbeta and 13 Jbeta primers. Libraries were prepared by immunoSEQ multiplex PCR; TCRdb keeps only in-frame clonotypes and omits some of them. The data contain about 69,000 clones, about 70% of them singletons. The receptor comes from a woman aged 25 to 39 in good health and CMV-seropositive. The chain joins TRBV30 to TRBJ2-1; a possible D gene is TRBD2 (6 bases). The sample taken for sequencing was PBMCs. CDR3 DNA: TGTGCCTGGAGAGGGGCGGGGCCCTACTATGAGCAGTTCTTC. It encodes CAWRGAGPYYEQFF.